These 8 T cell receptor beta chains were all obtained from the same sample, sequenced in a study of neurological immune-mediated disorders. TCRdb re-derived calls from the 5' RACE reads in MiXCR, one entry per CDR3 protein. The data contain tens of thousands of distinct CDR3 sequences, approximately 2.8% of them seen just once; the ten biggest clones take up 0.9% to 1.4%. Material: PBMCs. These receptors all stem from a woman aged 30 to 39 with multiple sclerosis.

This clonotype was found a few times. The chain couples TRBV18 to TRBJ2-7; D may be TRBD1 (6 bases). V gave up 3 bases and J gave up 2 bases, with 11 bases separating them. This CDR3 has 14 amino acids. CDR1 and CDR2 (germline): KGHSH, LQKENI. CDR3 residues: CASSPGASPYEQYF. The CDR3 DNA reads TGTGCCAGCTCACCGGGGGCCTCCCCCTACGAGCAGTACTTC.

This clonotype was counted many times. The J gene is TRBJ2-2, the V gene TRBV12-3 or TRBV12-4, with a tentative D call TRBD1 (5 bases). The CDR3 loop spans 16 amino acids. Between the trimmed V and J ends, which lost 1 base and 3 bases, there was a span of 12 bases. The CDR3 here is CASSLGPLGDTGELFF. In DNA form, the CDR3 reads TGTGCCAGCAGTTTAGGTCCCCTAGGGGACACCGGGGAGCTGTTTTTT.

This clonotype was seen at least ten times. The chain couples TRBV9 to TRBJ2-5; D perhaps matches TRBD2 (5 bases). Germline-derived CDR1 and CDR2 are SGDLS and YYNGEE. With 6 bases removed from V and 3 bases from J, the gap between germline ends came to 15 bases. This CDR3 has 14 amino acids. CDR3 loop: CASTPGSGKETQYF. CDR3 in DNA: TGTGCCAGCACCCCGGGGTCCGGGAAAGAGACCCAGTACTTC.

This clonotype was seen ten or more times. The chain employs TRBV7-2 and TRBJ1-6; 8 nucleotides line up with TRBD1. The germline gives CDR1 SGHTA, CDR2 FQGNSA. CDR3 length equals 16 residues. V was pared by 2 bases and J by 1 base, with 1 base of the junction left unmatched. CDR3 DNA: TGTGCCAGCAGCTTACAGGGGGCTTCCTATAATTCACCCCTCCACTTT. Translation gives CASSLQGASYNSPLHF.

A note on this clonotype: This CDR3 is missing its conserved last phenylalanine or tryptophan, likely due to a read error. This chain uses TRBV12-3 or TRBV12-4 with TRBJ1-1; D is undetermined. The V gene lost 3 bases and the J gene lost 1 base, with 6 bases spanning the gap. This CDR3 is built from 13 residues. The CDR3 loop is CASSFSGNTEAFN. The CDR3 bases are TGTGCCAGCAGTTTCTCAGGGAACACTGAAGCTTTCAAT.

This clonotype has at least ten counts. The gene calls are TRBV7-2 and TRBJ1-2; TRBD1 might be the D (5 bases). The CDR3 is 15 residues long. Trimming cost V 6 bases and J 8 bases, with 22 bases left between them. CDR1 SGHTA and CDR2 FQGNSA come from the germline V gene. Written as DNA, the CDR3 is TGTGCCAGCAGTTCTCCTGCTGGGGCTCGGAGGGGCTACACCTTC. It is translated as CASSSPAGARRGYTF.

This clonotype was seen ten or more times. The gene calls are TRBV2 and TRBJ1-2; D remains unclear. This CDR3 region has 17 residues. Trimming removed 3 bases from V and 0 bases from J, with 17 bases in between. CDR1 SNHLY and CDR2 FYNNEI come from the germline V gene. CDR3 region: CASSDPPTPTANYGYTF. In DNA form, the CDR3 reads TGTGCCAGCAGTGACCCCCCCACCCCTACGGCTAACTATGGCTACACCTTC. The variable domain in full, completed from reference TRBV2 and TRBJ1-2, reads EPEVTQTPSHQVTQMGQEVILRCVPISNHLYFYWYRQILGQKVEFLVSFYNNEISEKSEIFDDQFSVERPDGSNFTLKIRSTKLEDSAMYFCASSDPPTPTANYGYTFGSGTRLTVV.

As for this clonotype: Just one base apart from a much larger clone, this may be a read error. CDR3 DNA sequence: TGCGCCAGCAGCCGAGCGGGGGGTTCGACACTGTTTTTT. Translation gives CASSRAGGSTLFF. V and J are TRBV4-3 and TRBJ1-4; possible D gene TRBD1, 5 bases. Trimming removed 4 bases from V and 13 bases from J, with 16 bases in between. Germline CDR1 and CDR2: LGHNA and YSLEER. The CDR3 consists of 13 residues.